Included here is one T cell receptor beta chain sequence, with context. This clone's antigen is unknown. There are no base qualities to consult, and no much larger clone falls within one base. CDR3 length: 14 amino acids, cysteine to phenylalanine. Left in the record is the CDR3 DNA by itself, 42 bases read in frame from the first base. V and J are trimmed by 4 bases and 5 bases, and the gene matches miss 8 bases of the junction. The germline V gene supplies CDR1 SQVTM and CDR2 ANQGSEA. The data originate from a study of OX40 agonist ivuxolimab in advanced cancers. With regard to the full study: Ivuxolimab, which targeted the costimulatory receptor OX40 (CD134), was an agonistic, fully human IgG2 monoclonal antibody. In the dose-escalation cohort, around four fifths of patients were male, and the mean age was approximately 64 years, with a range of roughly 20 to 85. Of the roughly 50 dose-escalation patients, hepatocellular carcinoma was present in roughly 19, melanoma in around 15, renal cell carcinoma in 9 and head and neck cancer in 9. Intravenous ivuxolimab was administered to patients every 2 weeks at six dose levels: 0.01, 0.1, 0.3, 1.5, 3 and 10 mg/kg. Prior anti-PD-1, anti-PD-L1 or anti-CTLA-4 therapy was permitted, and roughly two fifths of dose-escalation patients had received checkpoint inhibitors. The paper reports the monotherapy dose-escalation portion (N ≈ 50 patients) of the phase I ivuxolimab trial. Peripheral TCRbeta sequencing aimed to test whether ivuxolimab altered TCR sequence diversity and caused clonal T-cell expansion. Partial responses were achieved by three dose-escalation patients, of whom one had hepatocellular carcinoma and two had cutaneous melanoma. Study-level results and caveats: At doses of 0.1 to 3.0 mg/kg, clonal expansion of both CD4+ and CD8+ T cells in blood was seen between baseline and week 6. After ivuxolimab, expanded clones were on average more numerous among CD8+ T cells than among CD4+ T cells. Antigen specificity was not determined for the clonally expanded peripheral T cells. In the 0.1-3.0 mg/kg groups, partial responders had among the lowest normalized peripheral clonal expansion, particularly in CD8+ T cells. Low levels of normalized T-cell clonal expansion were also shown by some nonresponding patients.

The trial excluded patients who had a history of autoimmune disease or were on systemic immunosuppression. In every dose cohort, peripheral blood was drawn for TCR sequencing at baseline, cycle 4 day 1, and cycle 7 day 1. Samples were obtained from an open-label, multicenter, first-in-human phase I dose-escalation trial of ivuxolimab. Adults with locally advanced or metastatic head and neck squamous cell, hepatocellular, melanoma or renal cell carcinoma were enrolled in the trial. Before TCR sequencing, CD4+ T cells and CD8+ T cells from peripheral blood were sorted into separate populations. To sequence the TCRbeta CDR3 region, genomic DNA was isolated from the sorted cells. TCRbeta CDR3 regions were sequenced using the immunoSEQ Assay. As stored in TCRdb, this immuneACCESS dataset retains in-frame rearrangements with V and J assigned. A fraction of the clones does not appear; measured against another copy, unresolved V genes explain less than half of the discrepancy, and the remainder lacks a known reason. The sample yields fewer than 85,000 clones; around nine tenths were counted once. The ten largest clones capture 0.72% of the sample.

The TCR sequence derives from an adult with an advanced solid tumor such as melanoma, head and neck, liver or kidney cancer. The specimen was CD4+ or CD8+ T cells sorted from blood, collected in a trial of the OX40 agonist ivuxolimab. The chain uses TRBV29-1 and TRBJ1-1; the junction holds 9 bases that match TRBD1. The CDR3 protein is CSVVGQGIGTEAFF. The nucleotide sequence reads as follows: TGCAGCGTTGTAGGACAGGGGATAGGTACTGAAGCTTTCTTT.